This TCR beta chain was sequenced in a study of CD8 T cells in Susac syndrome. With random hexamers, roughly 0.45 to 1 ug RNA was reverse transcribed. TCRdb processed the immunoSEQ multiplex PCR reads anew with MiXCR; each CDR3 protein has one entry. The data show approximately 94,000 distinct CDR3 sequences, 95% seen once. Germline lookup yields CDR1 DFQATT and CDR2 SNEGSKA (reference sequence). Trimming removed 5 bases from V and 5 bases from J; junction bases left unmatched: 5. CDR3 length: 12 residues. This chain uses TRBV20-1 with TRBJ2-7, with 8 bases that match TRBD2. This receptor was obtained from a human donor with Susac syndrome. What was sequenced was CD8+ T cells from PBMCs. The CDR3 nucleotides are TGCAGTGCTGACAGCGGGAGCGACGAGCAGTACTTC. Translating gives CSADSGSDEQYF.